Included here is one T cell receptor (beta chain) sequence, with context. Original handling: It was from reference gene primer amplification that nucleated cell counts were estimated. Using immunoSEQ multiplex PCR, the repertoire was profiled, and TCRdb retains in-frame clones only, with some absent. The V and J calls and clone size were taken over from that table, and D and trimming were inferred from the DNA. The data hold 180,000 or so clones, with about 85% observed a single time. The data were taken from a study of blood T cell repertoires in COVID-19. Study context: PBMCs, B-cell-depleted T cells, or T cells were the source of the cDNA or gDNA that made up the material.

The CDR3 is 16 residues long. V lost 3 bases to trimming and J lost 4 bases; unmatched junction nucleotides: 10. Germline CDR1 is LNHDA and CDR2 is SQIVND (reference sequence). This chain uses TRBV19 with TRBJ1-1, with 8 bases matching TRBD1. Sequencing was done on a sample of peripheral blood. This TCR came from a woman older than 75 with acute or convalescent COVID-19. The CDR3, as DNA: TGTGCCAGTAGTATTCGAGTGGGGACAGGCCCCACTGAAGCTTTCTTT. Protein: CASSIRVGTGPTEAFF.